This is a list of T cell receptor beta chains from one sample in a study of blood T cells in healthy people across ages. TCRdb itself ran the 5' RACE reads through MiXCR, one entry per CDR3 protein. This repertoire shows nearly 800,000 distinct CDR3 sequences, roughly 50% found once; its top ten account for roughly 25%. Sequencing input: blood. The receptors come from a man aged 35 to 55 in good health. The CDR3 runs from the conserved cysteine through the conserved F or W. The order of the fields is D gene, J gene, clone size, V gene, CDR3 protein, CDR3 DNA. The D gene is left open where the match is weak. Expanded clones get a size class; other rows say once, few or many, or leave the size out.

d_call: NA
j_call: TRBJ2-1
clone_size: once
v_call: TRBV6-1
cdr3_aa: CAIPGPTYNEQFF
cdr3_nt: TGTGCCATACCGGGTCCGACCTACAATGAGCAGTTCTTC

d_call: NA
j_call: TRBJ1-1
clone_size: NA
v_call: TRBV10-3
cdr3_aa: CAISRVSTNTEAFF
cdr3_nt: TGTGCCATCAGTAGAGTGTCCACGAACACTGAAGCTTTCTTT

d_call: NA
j_call: TRBJ2-2
clone_size: NA
v_call: TRBV15
cdr3_aa: CATRARRELFF
cdr3_nt: TGTGCCACCAGGGCCAGGAGGGAGCTGTTTTTT

d_call: TRBD1
j_call: TRBJ2-1
clone_size: NA
v_call: TRBV27
cdr3_aa: CASKGALNEQFF
cdr3_nt: TGTGCCAGCAAGGGGGCCCTCAATGAGCAGTTCTTC

d_call: NA
j_call: TRBJ2-1
clone_size: NA
v_call: TRBV7-2
cdr3_aa: CASSRAPRIQLGEQFF
cdr3_nt: TGTGCCAGCAGCCGTGCGCCGCGGATCCAATTGGGTGAGCAGTTCTTC

d_call: NA
j_call: TRBJ2-7
clone_size: NA
v_call: TRBV28
cdr3_aa: CASSAHRLTYEQYF
cdr3_nt: TGTGCCAGCAGCGCTCACAGGCTAACCTACGAGCAGTACTTC

d_call: NA
j_call: TRBJ1-3
clone_size: NA
v_call: TRBV28
cdr3_aa: CASSFGATGNTIYF
cdr3_nt: TGTGCCAGCAGTTTTGGAGCAACCGGAAACACCATATATTTT

d_call: TRBD2
j_call: TRBJ2-7
clone_size: NA
v_call: TRBV28
cdr3_aa: CASSLIRLAGEGIPSYEQYF
cdr3_nt: TGTGCCAGCAGTTTGATCCGACTAGCGGGAGAAGGGATTCCGTCCTACGAGCAGTACTTC

d_call: NA
j_call: TRBJ2-7
clone_size: NA
v_call: TRBV20-1
cdr3_aa: CSARDLGRRYNEQYF
cdr3_nt: TGCAGTGCTAGAGATTTAGGACGGCGGTACAATGAGCAGTACTTC

d_call: NA
j_call: TRBJ2-5
clone_size: NA
v_call: TRBV7-3
cdr3_aa: CASSPQGPSETQYF
cdr3_nt: TGTGCCAGCAGCCCCCAGGGGCCCTCGGAGACCCAGTACTTC

d_call: NA
j_call: TRBJ2-5
clone_size: NA
v_call: TRBV7-2
cdr3_aa: CASSLVLGRETQYF
cdr3_nt: TGTGCCAGCAGCTTAGTCTTGGGGCGTGAGACCCAGTACTTC

d_call: NA
j_call: TRBJ1-1
clone_size: few
v_call: TRBV29-1
cdr3_aa: CSVVVGTEAFF
cdr3_nt: TGCAGCGTTGTGGTGGGCACTGAAGCTTTCTTT

d_call: NA
j_call: TRBJ2-3
clone_size: once
v_call: TRBV7-2
cdr3_aa: CASSPQAGLTDTQYF
cdr3_nt: TGTGCCAGCAGCCCTCAGGCGGGGCTCACAGATACGCAGTATTTT

d_call: TRBD1
j_call: TRBJ1-6
clone_size: NA
v_call: TRBV5-6
cdr3_aa: CASSQGQGIHF
cdr3_nt: TGTGCCAGCAGCCAGGGACAGGGGATCCACTTT

d_call: NA
j_call: TRBJ2-1
clone_size: NA
v_call: TRBV6-4
cdr3_aa: CASSDGKASRMQFF
cdr3_nt: TGTGCCAGCAGTGATGGGAAGGCTAGCAGAATGCAGTTCTTC

d_call: NA
j_call: TRBJ2-7
clone_size: once
v_call: TRBV6-2/TRBV6-3
cdr3_aa: CASRTIWGEQYF
cdr3_nt: TGTGCCAGCAGAACGATCTGGGGCGAGCAGTACTTC

d_call: NA
j_call: TRBJ2-7
clone_size: NA
v_call: TRBV6-1
cdr3_aa: CASGQGLHEQYF
cdr3_nt: TGTGCCAGCGGGCAGGGATTGCACGAGCAGTACTTC

d_call: TRBD1
j_call: TRBJ1-2
clone_size: NA
v_call: TRBV27
cdr3_aa: CASSLSPSTGGVDYGYTF
cdr3_nt: TGTGCCAGCAGTTTATCACCCAGCACAGGGGGCGTTGACTATGGCTACACCTTC

d_call: TRBD2
j_call: TRBJ2-2
clone_size: NA
v_call: TRBV20-1
cdr3_aa: CSARGRASGTVGELFF
cdr3_nt: TGCAGTGCTAGAGGGCGAGCTAGCGGGACGGTCGGGGAGCTGTTTTTT

d_call: TRBD1
j_call: TRBJ2-3
clone_size: NA
v_call: TRBV20-1
cdr3_aa: CSARGRQGYTDTQYF
cdr3_nt: TGCAGTGCTAGGGGAAGACAGGGGTACACAGATACGCAGTATTTT

d_call: NA
j_call: TRBJ2-3
clone_size: NA
v_call: TRBV5-1
cdr3_aa: CASSLVLNRQVIDTQYF
cdr3_nt: TGCGCCAGCAGCTTGGTTTTGAATCGGCAGGTTATAGATACGCAGTATTTT

d_call: TRBD2
j_call: TRBJ2-1
clone_size: NA
v_call: TRBV4-1
cdr3_aa: CASSQLKPPGLAGDEQFF
cdr3_nt: TGCGCCAGCAGCCAATTAAAACCCCCGGGACTAGCGGGCGATGAGCAGTTCTTC

d_call: TRBD1
j_call: TRBJ1-2
clone_size: NA
v_call: TRBV6-5
cdr3_aa: CASSYLIGGTGDHYGYTF
cdr3_nt: TGTGCCAGCAGTTACCTGATAGGGGGGACAGGGGACCACTATGGCTACACCTTC

d_call: NA
j_call: TRBJ1-1
clone_size: once
v_call: TRBV7-3
cdr3_aa: CASSSQTGVNTEAFF
cdr3_nt: TGTGCCAGCAGCTCCCAGACAGGAGTGAACACTGAAGCTTTCTTT

d_call: TRBD2
j_call: TRBJ2-3
clone_size: few
v_call: TRBV7-2
cdr3_aa: CASSWPSGGRPDTQYF
cdr3_nt: TGTGCCAGCAGCTGGCCTAGCGGGGGACGGCCAGATACGCAGTATTTT

d_call: NA
j_call: TRBJ2-6
clone_size: NA
v_call: TRBV21-1
cdr3_aa: CASSHKTGISGANVLTF
cdr3_nt: TGTGCCAGCAGCCATAAGACAGGGATCTCTGGGGCCAACGTCCTGACTTTC

d_call: NA
j_call: TRBJ2-5
clone_size: NA
v_call: TRBV3-1
cdr3_aa: CASSQTGEQETQYF
cdr3_nt: TGTGCCAGCAGCCAAACGGGGGAACAAGAGACCCAGTACTTC

d_call: NA
j_call: TRBJ1-1
clone_size: few
v_call: TRBV4-3
cdr3_aa: CASSQGRVNTEAFF
cdr3_nt: TGCGCCAGCAGCCAGGGGCGAGTGAACACTGAAGCTTTCTTT

d_call: TRBD2
j_call: TRBJ2-7
clone_size: NA
v_call: TRBV14
cdr3_aa: CASSQDFWGLAGVLYF
cdr3_nt: TGTGCCAGCAGCCAAGACTTTTGGGGACTAGCGGGAGTTCTGTACTTC

d_call: NA
j_call: TRBJ1-1
clone_size: NA
v_call: TRBV11-2
cdr3_aa: CASSDSVLEAFF
cdr3_nt: TGTGCCAGCAGCGATAGTGTTCTCGAAGCTTTCTTT

d_call: NA
j_call: TRBJ2-1
clone_size: few
v_call: TRBV7-9
cdr3_aa: CAGGQGNFDEQFF
cdr3_nt: TGTGCCGGGGGGCAGGGAAATTTCGATGAGCAGTTCTTC

d_call: TRBD2
j_call: TRBJ2-5
clone_size: NA
v_call: TRBV7-8
cdr3_aa: CASSLDLAGGPWKETQYF
cdr3_nt: TGTGCCAGCAGCTTAGACCTAGCGGGGGGTCCGTGGAAAGAGACCCAGTACTTC

d_call: TRBD1
j_call: TRBJ2-7
clone_size: once
v_call: TRBV3-1
cdr3_aa: CASSQDRQGYSSYEQYF
cdr3_nt: TGTGCCAGCAGCCAAGACAGACAGGGGTATTCCTCCTACGAGCAGTACTTC

d_call: NA
j_call: TRBJ2-5
clone_size: NA
v_call: TRBV5-4
cdr3_aa: CASLSQTGDQETQYF
cdr3_nt: TGTGCCAGCCTCAGCCAAACAGGAGACCAAGAGACCCAGTACTTC

d_call: NA
j_call: TRBJ2-4
clone_size: once
v_call: TRBV28
cdr3_aa: CASSFEPPRAKNIQYF
cdr3_nt: TGTGCCAGCAGTTTCGAACCCCCGAGAGCCAAAAACATTCAGTACTTC

d_call: NA
j_call: TRBJ2-5
clone_size: NA
v_call: TRBV27
cdr3_aa: CASNRPGETQYF
cdr3_nt: TGTGCCAGCAACCGACCAGGGGAGACCCAGTACTTC

d_call: NA
j_call: TRBJ1-2
clone_size: NA
v_call: TRBV29-1
cdr3_aa: CSVEFMAGISYGYTF
cdr3_nt: TGCAGCGTTGAATTCATGGCAGGGATATCTTATGGCTACACCTTC

d_call: NA
j_call: TRBJ2-1
clone_size: NA
v_call: TRBV9
cdr3_aa: CASSVGIRGAIAEQFF
cdr3_nt: TGTGCCAGCAGCGTAGGTATTAGGGGGGCGATTGCTGAGCAGTTCTTC

d_call: TRBD1
j_call: TRBJ1-5
clone_size: few
v_call: TRBV6-5
cdr3_aa: CASRARGGNQPQHF
cdr3_nt: TGTGCCAGCAGAGCCAGGGGGGGCAATCAGCCCCAGCATTTT

d_call: NA
j_call: TRBJ1-2
clone_size: NA
v_call: TRBV20-1
cdr3_aa: CSARPEGVTNYGYTF
cdr3_nt: TGCAGTGCTAGACCGGAGGGGGTTACTAACTATGGCTACACCTTC

d_call: NA
j_call: TRBJ1-5
clone_size: once
v_call: TRBV20-1
cdr3_aa: CSVLVGQPNNQPQHF
cdr3_nt: TGCAGTGTGCTCGTCGGACAGCCGAACAATCAGCCCCAGCATTTT

d_call: NA
j_call: TRBJ1-5
clone_size: NA
v_call: TRBV3-1
cdr3_aa: CASSQGNSQQPQHF
cdr3_nt: TGTGCCAGCAGCCAAGGGAACAGCCAGCAGCCCCAGCATTTT

d_call: TRBD2
j_call: TRBJ2-3
clone_size: NA
v_call: TRBV25-1
cdr3_aa: CASSPRSGIRTDTQYF
cdr3_nt: TGTGCCAGCAGTCCCCGTAGCGGGATCAGGACAGATACGCAGTATTTT

d_call: NA
j_call: TRBJ2-7
clone_size: NA
v_call: TRBV29-1
cdr3_aa: CSVGDAQGGTYEQYF
cdr3_nt: TGCAGCGTTGGAGATGCCCAGGGGGGAACCTACGAGCAGTACTTC

d_call: TRBD1
j_call: TRBJ2-1
clone_size: NA
v_call: TRBV11-1
cdr3_aa: CASSYGTGAYNEQFF
cdr3_nt: TGTGCCAGCAGTTACGGGACAGGGGCCTACAATGAGCAGTTCTTC

d_call: TRBD1
j_call: TRBJ1-5
clone_size: NA
v_call: TRBV4-1
cdr3_aa: CASSEFGTGNQPQHF
cdr3_nt: TGCGCCAGCAGTGAATTCGGGACAGGCAATCAGCCCCAGCATTTT

d_call: NA
j_call: TRBJ2-5
clone_size: NA
v_call: TRBV7-9
cdr3_aa: CASSFREYQETQYF
cdr3_nt: TGTGCCAGCAGCTTCAGGGAGTACCAAGAGACCCAGTACTTC

d_call: TRBD1
j_call: TRBJ1-2
clone_size: few
v_call: TRBV7-6
cdr3_aa: CASSLATGSGYGYTF
cdr3_nt: TGTGCCAGCAGCTTAGCGACAGGGTCAGGCTATGGCTACACCTTC

d_call: TRBD1
j_call: TRBJ1-1
clone_size: few
v_call: TRBV7-7
cdr3_aa: CASSSDRGTEAFF
cdr3_nt: TGTGCTAGCAGCTCGGACAGGGGAACTGAAGCTTTCTTT

d_call: TRBD2
j_call: TRBJ2-7
clone_size: NA
v_call: TRBV27
cdr3_aa: CASAQREGREQYF
cdr3_nt: TGTGCCAGCGCTCAGCGGGAGGGCCGCGAGCAGTACTTC

d_call: TRBD1
j_call: TRBJ1-1
clone_size: many
v_call: TRBV6-5
cdr3_aa: CASSYGQVNTEAFF
cdr3_nt: TGTGCCAGCAGTTACGGACAGGTGAACACTGAAGCTTTCTTT

d_call: NA
j_call: TRBJ2-6
clone_size: once
v_call: TRBV20-1
cdr3_aa: CSARDRGTGSRSGANVLTF
cdr3_nt: TGCAGTGCTAGAGACCGAGGTACAGGGAGCCGATCTGGGGCCAACGTCCTGACTTTC